This TCR beta chain was recorded in a study of T-cell memory formation after mild COVID-19. TCRdb re-called the 5' RACE reads with MiXCR, one entry per CDR3 protein. The table includes about 160,000 distinct CDR3 sequences, about a third detected once. This CDR3 is built from 16 residues. The germline V gene has CDR1 LNHDA and CDR2 SQIVND (reference sequence). Losses at the gene ends were 6 bases for V and 3 bases for J; bases not matched to a gene: 8. The sample taken for sequencing was PBMCs or a T cell subset sorted from them (not recorded which). The receptor was isolated from an adult woman who had mild COVID-19 (a few samples of this study predate the infection). Cell type and time point are not known. The chain is built from TRBV19 and TRBJ2-5; 12 bases are shared with TRBD2. CDR3 in amino acids: CASRIRLAGGKETQYF. Written as DNA, the CDR3 is TGTGCCAGTAGGATACGGCTAGCGGGAGGGAAAGAGACCCAGTACTTC.